This T cell receptor (beta chain) originates from a study of CD4 T cells in relation to SARS-CoV-2 and coronaviruses. Study context: After roughly ten days of antigen culture, PBMC TCR beta CDR3s were sequenced.

Here immunoSEQ multiplex PCR was the method, and the copy in TCRdb shows in-frame clones only, minus some. The sample consists of approximately 20,000 clones, 74% of them appearing once. For this clone: The antigen remains undetermined.

Germline V gene lookup returns CDR1 WSHSY and CDR2 SAAADI. With 6 bases removed from V and 3 bases from J, the gap between germline ends came to 15 bases. The CDR3 has 14 amino acids. Unexposed donor CD4+ T cells date from about 2011-2018, before the COVID-19 pandemic. After roughly 9 days of culture, CD4+ T cells were isolated. Cells permitting, SARS-CoV-2 S/N and four cold-coronavirus spikes were tested on unexposed-donor CD4+ T cells. Sequencing input: CD4+ T cells from PBMCs, cultured in vitro. This sequence originates from a human donor in good health. This rearrangement joins TRBV10-2 to TRBJ2-7; tentatively, D is TRBD1 or TRBD2 (5 bases each). CDR3 sequence: CASSSGTDVYEQYF. As DNA, the CDR3 is TGCGCCAGCAGCTCCGGGACCGACGTCTACGAGCAGTACTTC.